This T cell receptor (beta chain) was sequenced during a study of blood T cells in healthy people across ages. Peripheral blood from each donor was collected in a volume of 9.5 to 10 milliliters. Isolation per sample recovered at least 7 million PBMCs. Details on this clonotype: Its specificity is unknown.

The authors ran a second PCR of 7 to 11 cycles using a sample-barcoded 5' primer and a J-beta primer mix. TCRdb called the 5' RACE reads again in MiXCR, with one record for every CDR3 protein. The sample contains some 800,000 distinct CDR3 sequences, 20% to 25% of which appear only once. CDR1 and CDR2 from the germline V gene are MNHNS and SASEGT. CDR3 length: 15 amino acids. Trimming removed 3 bases from V and 4 bases from J; junction bases left unmatched: 6. Study-wide points: Older individuals had lower TCR beta diversity per million T cells (the decline was roughly linear).

These data also formed part of another study, on T cells of mothers and their children. From that report: Related mother-child pairs showed slightly, non-significantly higher overlap than unrelated pairs.

Sample: blood. The chain uses TRBV6-1 and TRBJ2-7; 10 nucleotides align to TRBD1. The TCR comes from a boy under 18 in good health. CDR3 sequence: CASSDLRGQGYEQYF. Written as DNA, the CDR3 is TGTGCCAGCAGTGACCTTCGGGGACAGGGGTACGAGCAGTACTTC.